This T cell receptor beta chain came from a study of cytomegalovirus exposure and HLA in healthy donors. Primers for the PCR totalled 60 Vbeta and 13 Jbeta. TCRdb's copy holds only in-frame clones and misses some; the assay was immunoSEQ multiplex PCR. The top ten clones hold approximately 1.9% of a sample with about 140,000 clones, about 10% of them seen once. This CDR3 has 16 residues. The V end lost 0 bases, the J end lost 5 bases, and 16 bases lay between the germline ends. CDR1 is MNHEY and CDR2 is SVGAGI in the germline V gene. The sequence was obtained from a middle-aged man in good health and CMV-seronegative. J is TRBJ1-2 and V is TRBV6-5; the D gene is possibly TRBD1 (6 bases). Material: PBMCs. The CDR3 DNA follows: TGTGCCAGCAGTTACTCCGCCGGGACACGAACATATGGCTACACCTTC. It yields the protein CASSYSAGTRTYGYTF.